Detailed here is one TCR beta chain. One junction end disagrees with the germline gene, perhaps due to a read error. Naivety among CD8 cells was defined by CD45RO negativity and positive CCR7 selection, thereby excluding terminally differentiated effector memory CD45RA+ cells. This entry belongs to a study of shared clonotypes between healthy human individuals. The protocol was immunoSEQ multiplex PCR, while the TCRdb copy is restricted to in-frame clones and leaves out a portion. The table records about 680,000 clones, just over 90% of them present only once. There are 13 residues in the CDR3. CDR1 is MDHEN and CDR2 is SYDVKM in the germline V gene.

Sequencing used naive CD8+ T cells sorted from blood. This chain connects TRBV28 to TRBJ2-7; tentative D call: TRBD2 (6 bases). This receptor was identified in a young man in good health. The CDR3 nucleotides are TGTGCCAGCAGTCCGGACGGACGGGCGGGACGGTTCTTC. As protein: CASSPDGRAGRFF.